This T cell receptor (beta chain) was profiled in a study of blood T cells in healthy people across ages. About the research overall: Capturing about one barcoded beta molecule per two T cells was achieved by template switching.

PCR was performed a second time for about 7 to 12 cycles using a sample-barcoded 5' primer and a J-beta primer mix. Each cDNA molecule was tagged by a template-switch adaptor with 12 random nucleotides. TCRdb independently ran MiXCR on the 5' RACE reads; one entry per CDR3 protein. Here the sample spans 700,000 to 800,000 distinct CDR3 sequences, around 46% being singletons. This clonotype was recorded a few times. Trimming removed 5 bases from V and 8 bases from J, with 10 bases in between. The CDR3 loop spans 12 amino acids. CDR1 LGHNT and CDR2 FRNRAP come from the germline V gene. The sequencing input was blood. The chain carries TRBV12-5 and TRBJ2-1; no clear D. This TCR came from a woman aged 55-70 years in good health. The CDR3 sequence is CASGARKYEQFF. The CDR3 DNA follows: TGTGCTAGTGGTGCCCGGAAGTATGAGCAGTTCTTC.